This T cell receptor beta chain was sequenced during a study of CD8+CD57+ T cells in acquired aplastic anemia. On the study more broadly: An average of approximately 3.4 ug of DNA was obtained from sorted CD4+ and CD8+ cells.

V was shortened by 6 bases and J by 2 bases, with 8 bases between the two germline ends. The CDR3 length is 11 residues. Germline-derived CDR1 and CDR2 are SQVTM and ANQGSEA. Researchers used genomic DNA as the template to profile TCR beta VDJ and CDR3. Each CDR3 protein is one row after TCRdb ran MiXCR on the reads. The sample shows 300,000 or so distinct CDR3 sequences, around three fifths of them seen only once. This clonotype was seen a handful of times. Its antigen is not identified. Findings and caveats of the study: Patients did not significantly differ from controls in CD8+ Simpson's diversity. Patients shared some 30 CD8+ CDR3 sequences with controls.

The sample consisted of sorted CD4+, CD8+, or CD8+CD57+ T cells (not recorded which) from PBMCs. This TCR came from a human donor with severe aplastic anemia or a healthy control (not recorded which). The chain is built from TRBV29-1 and TRBJ2-7; TRBD1 might be the D (6 bases). The CDR3 DNA reads as TGCAGCGTCCCAGGGGCCTACGAGCAGTACTTC. As protein: CSVPGAYEQYF.